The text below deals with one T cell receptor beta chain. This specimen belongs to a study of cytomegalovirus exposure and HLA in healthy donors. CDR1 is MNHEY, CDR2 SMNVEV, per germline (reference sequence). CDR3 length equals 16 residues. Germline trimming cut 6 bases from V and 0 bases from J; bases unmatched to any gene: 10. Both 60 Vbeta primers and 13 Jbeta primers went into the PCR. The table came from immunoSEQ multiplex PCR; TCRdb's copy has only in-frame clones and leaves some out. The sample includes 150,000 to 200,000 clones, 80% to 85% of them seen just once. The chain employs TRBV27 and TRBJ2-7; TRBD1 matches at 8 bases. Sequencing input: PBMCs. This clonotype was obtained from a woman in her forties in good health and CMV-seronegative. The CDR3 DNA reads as TGTGCCAGCAGGCCATTGACAGGGGCGGGCTCCTACGAGCAGTACTTC. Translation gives CASRPLTGAGSYEQYF.